Below are 18 T cell receptor beta chains sequenced from a single sample in a study of cytomegalovirus exposure and HLA in healthy donors. In the PCR, 60 Vbeta and 13 Jbeta primers were used. TCRdb keeps only in-frame clones here, not all; method: immunoSEQ multiplex PCR. The profile shows 200,000 or so clones, about 80% of them singletons. Sample: PBMCs. The receptors here all came from a young man in good health and CMV-seronegative.

The CDR3, as DNA: TGTGCCAGTAGTATACAGGGTCGTCCGGGGGAGCTGTTTTTT. Amino acid sequence: CASSIQGRPGELFF. The V gene is TRBV19, the J gene TRBJ2-2; the D gene is possibly TRBD1 (5 bases). This CDR3 has 14 residues. Trimming took off 2 bases at V and 8 bases at J, with 12 bases between the two ends. CDR1 LNHDA and CDR2 SQIVND come from the germline V gene (reference sequence).

This rearrangement joins TRBV18 to TRBJ1-1, with D perhaps TRBD1 (6 bases). The CDR3 spans 15 residues. V was clipped by 3 bases and J by 0 bases, with 11 bases between them. The germline CDR1 and CDR2 sequences are KGHSH and LQKENI. The CDR3 bases are TGTGCCAGCTCACCTTTGGGGGGGCTGAACACTGAAGCTTTCTTT. Translated, it gives CASSPLGGLNTEAFF. Based on the CDR3 plus reference TRBV18 and TRBJ1-1, the full variable domain is NAGVMQNPRHLVRRRGQEARLRCSPMKGHSHVYWYRQLPEEGLKFMVYLQKENIIDESGMPKERFSAEFPKEGPSILRIQQVVRGDSAAYFCASSPLGGLNTEAFFGQGTRLTVV.

With respect to this clone: Distinct nucleotide sequences in the sample also encode this CDR3. This chain connects TRBV5-1 to TRBJ2-6; unclear D gene. V was trimmed by 2 bases and J by 0 bases, leaving 6 bases between them. CDR1 SGHRS and CDR2 YFSETQ come from the germline V gene. The CDR3 is 15 residues long. The CDR3 here is CASSLSSSGANVLTF. CDR3 in DNA: TGCGCCAGCAGCTTATCCTCCTCTGGGGCCAACGTCCTGACTTTC.

The V call is TRBV19, the J call TRBJ2-2; 11 bases are shared with TRBD1. Germline loops: CDR1 LNHDA, CDR2 SQIVND (reference sequence). The V segment lost 5 bases and the J segment 4 bases; nucleotides outside the gene matches: 6. The CDR3 is 16 residues long. CDR3 in DNA: TGTGCCAGTAGTCCATGGGACAGGGGGGGCACCGGGGAGCTGTTTTTT. Amino acids: CASSPWDRGGTGELFF.

The V and J genes are TRBV10-2 and TRBJ2-2, with D possibly TRBD2 on 6 matching bases. V dropped 11 bases and J dropped 6 bases, with 16 bases sitting between them. The CDR3 has 13 residues. The germline CDR1 and CDR2 sequences are WSHSY and SAAADI. Here the CDR3 reads CAGGAPNSGELFF. CDR3 DNA sequence: TGCGCCGGAGGGGCTCCTAACTCCGGGGAGCTGTTTTTT.

The rearrangement links TRBV9 to TRBJ2-7; unclear D gene. CDR3 length equals 14 residues. With 0 bases removed from V and 4 bases from J, the gap between germline ends came to 11 bases. Looked up from germline, CDR1 is SGDLS and CDR2 is YYNGEE. CDR3 nucleotides: TGTGCCAGCAGCGTAGGCGGAGTGGATTACGAGCAGTACTTC. Translating it yields CASSVGGVDYEQYF.

The chain employs TRBV5-1 and TRBJ2-1, with 12 bases matching TRBD1. With 4 bases clipped from V and 6 bases from J, the junction kept 2 bases outside the gene matches. The CDR3 totals 14 residues. Per the germline V gene, CDR1 is SGHRS and CDR2 is YFSETQ. CDR3 DNA sequence: TGCGCCAGCAGCGGGACAGGGGGCTCCAATGAGCAGTTCTTC. This encodes CASSGTGGSNEQFF. Using reference TRBV5-1 and TRBJ2-1 for the parts outside the CDR3, the full variable domain is KAGVTQTPRYLIKTRGQQVTLSCSPISGHRSVSWYQQTPGQGLQFLFEYFSETQRNKGNFPGRFSGRQFSNSRSEMNVSTLELGDSALYLCASSGTGGSNEQFFGPGTRLTVL.

This clone was detected once. One junction end does not reproduce the germline sequence, and a read error may be involved. The chain combines TRBV7-9 with TRBJ1-4; 10 bases line up with TRBD1. This CDR3 is 14 amino acids long. CDR1 is SEHNR and CDR2 is FQNEAQ in the germline V gene (reference sequence). CDR3 loop: CSSSRDRGYEKLFF. The DNA of the CDR3 is TGTTCCAGCAGCCGGGACAGGGGATATGAAAAACTGTTTTTT.

This clone was picked up a small number of times. The chain links TRBV9 to TRBJ2-7; D uncertain. V shed 0 bases and J shed 4 bases, with 14 bases lying between them. Germline V gene lookup returns CDR1 SGDLS and CDR2 YYNGEE. The CDR3 has 15 amino acids. The CDR3 is CASSVDPTGFYEQYF. The CDR3 coding sequence is TGTGCCAGCAGCGTAGATCCGACTGGGTTTTACGAGCAGTACTTC.

The chain couples TRBV6-5 to TRBJ2-7; 10 bases are shared with TRBD1. The CDR3 contains 14 residues. Germline values: CDR1 MNHEY, CDR2 SVGAGI. Trimming at V came to 7 bases and at J to 5 bases, leaving 8 bases not matched to a gene. For the CDR3, the DNA is TGTGCCAGCACCACCCGGGACAGGGGCCACGAGCAGTACTTC. This gives the protein CASTTRDRGHEQYF.

This clone was observed a handful of times. The rearrangement joins TRBV5-4 to TRBJ2-3; 7 nucleotides agree with TRBD1. With 10 bases clipped from V and 0 bases from J, the junction kept 8 bases outside the gene matches. Looked up from germline, CDR1 is SGHNT and CDR2 is YYREEE (reference sequence). CDR3 length: 14 amino acids. The CDR3 reads CAGGQASSTDTQYF. For the CDR3, the DNA is TGTGCCGGAGGACAGGCTTCTAGCACAGATACGCAGTATTTT.

The chain has TRBV27 and TRBJ2-5; 7 nucleotides agree with TRBD1. The DNA end is a closer match to TRBJ2-7, so the J assignment may be wrong. CDR1 is MNHEY, CDR2 SMNVEV, per germline (reference sequence). The CDR3 is 13 amino acids. The CDR3 region has the DNA TGTGCCAGCAGTCGGGACAGTCCCTACGAGCAGTACTTC. Residues: CASSRDSPYEQYF.

The V call is TRBV30, the J call TRBJ2-7; 9 bases fit TRBD2. V dropped 4 bases and J dropped 5; count of bases not matched to a gene: 18. Germline CDR1 and CDR2: GTSNPN and SVGIG (reference sequence). The CDR3 extends over 17 amino acids. The CDR3 DNA sequence: TGTGCCTGGACCGCACCCTGGGGTAGCGGGAGTTTCCACGAGCAGTACTTC. Its translation: CAWTAPWGSGSFHEQYF.

CDR3 loop: CASTLARNTGELFF. CDR3 coding DNA: TGCGCCAGCACCCTAGCGAGAAACACCGGGGAGCTGTTTTTT. This chain uses TRBV10-2 with TRBJ2-2, with a weak D call TRBD2 (6 bases). The CDR3 contains 14 residues. V gave up 7 bases and J gave up 2 bases, with 11 bases separating them. The V gene's germline CDR1 is WSHSY and CDR2 SAAADI.

The chain recombines TRBV29-1 with TRBJ2-3, with 7 bases identical to TRBD2. This CDR3 spans 15 amino acids. J was trimmed by 0 bases and V by 4 bases; bases with no gene match: 7. CDR1 and CDR2 from the germline V gene are SQVTM and ANQGSEA. DNA for the CDR3: TGCAGCGTTGCGCTAGCGGCCCCTAGCACAGATACGCAGTATTTT. This sequence encodes CSVALAAPSTDTQYF.

The V and J genes are TRBV29-1 and TRBJ1-4; no firm D call. The germline CDR1 and CDR2 sequences are SQVTM and ANQGSEA. Trimming pared 4 bases from V and 0 bases from J, leaving 6 bases between. The CDR3 has 13 residues. The CDR3 protein is CSVVPATNEKLFF. The CDR3, as DNA: TGCAGCGTTGTTCCGGCAACTAATGAAAAACTGTTTTTT.

The gene calls are TRBV28 and TRBJ2-7; D is perhaps TRBD2 (7 bases). There are 13 residues in the CDR3. Germline values: CDR1 MDHEN, CDR2 SYDVKM. Trimming took off 5 bases at V and 0 bases at J, with 8 bases between the two ends. The DNA for the CDR3 is TGTGCCAGCAGTGCGGGGGCCTCCTACGAGCAGTACTTC. It translates to CASSAGASYEQYF.

The J gene is TRBJ1-5, the V gene TRBV27; TRBD1 aligns across 7 bases. Germline CDR1 reads MNHEY; CDR2 reads SMNVEV (reference sequence). CDR3 length equals 13 residues. V lost 3 bases, J lost 6 bases, and 2 bases stayed unmatched. CDR3 in amino acids: CASSFQGGQPQHF. CDR3 nucleotides: TGTGCCAGCAGTTTTCAGGGGGGTCAGCCCCAGCATTTT.